Following are 26 T cell receptor beta chains from one sample sequenced in a study of T-cell memory formation after mild COVID-19. TCRdb fed the 5' RACE reads into MiXCR, producing one record per CDR3 protein. The table has just under 150,000 distinct CDR3 sequences, about 19% seen once; the top ten hold around 2.4%. The sample comprised PBMCs or a T cell subset sorted from them (not recorded which). The receptors here all came from an adult woman who had mild COVID-19 (a few samples of this study predate the infection). Cell type and time point are not known.

The gene calls are TRBV5-5 and TRBJ2-1, with TRBD2 matching over 7 bases. The germline V gene encodes CDR1 SGHKS and CDR2 YYEKEE (reference sequence). V lost 0 bases to trimming and J lost 5 bases; unmatched junction nucleotides: 11. This CDR3 region has 17 residues. CDR3 loop: CASSLAPSGPKDNEQFF. The CDR3 coding sequence is TGTGCCAGCAGCTTGGCCCCTAGCGGCCCCAAGGACAATGAGCAGTTCTTC.

In its sample, this clonotype was seen a few times. The chain combines TRBV7-8 with TRBJ2-7, with TRBD2 identical over 9 bases. V shed 5 bases, J shed 6 bases, and the junction held 14 bases outside the gene matches. The CDR3 covers 16 residues. The germline CDR1 and CDR2 sequences are SGHVS and FQNEAQ. The CDR3 sequence: CASSRIAGEVVGEQYF. The CDR3 nucleotides read TGTGCCAGCAGCCGTATAGCGGGAGAGGTAGTAGGCGAGCAGTACTTC.

There are a few counts of this clonotype. The rearrangement joins TRBV29-1 to TRBJ1-4, with D tentatively TRBD1 (5 bases). Trimming removed 3 bases from V and 0 bases from J, with 11 bases in between. Looked up from germline, CDR1 is SQVTM and CDR2 is ANQGSEA. CDR3 length: 15 amino acids. Here the CDR3 reads CSVEGVGTTNEKLFF. DNA for the CDR3: TGCAGCGTTGAGGGGGTAGGAACAACTAATGAAAAACTGTTTTTT. Drawing the rest from reference TRBV29-1 and TRBJ1-4, the complete variable domain is SAVISQKPSRDICQRGTSLTIQCQVDSQVTMMFWYRQQPGQSLTLIATANQGSEATYESGFVIDKFPISRPNLTFSTLTVSNMSPEDSSIYLCSVEGVGTTNEKLFFGSGTQLSVL.

The chain couples TRBV5-1 to TRBJ2-3; 8 nucleotides line up with TRBD2. The germline V gene encodes CDR1 SGHRS and CDR2 YFSETQ. The ends lost 4 bases at V and 4 bases at J; junction bases unmatched: 8. The CDR3 covers 15 residues. CDR3 amino acids: CASSPSGGGPDTQYF. The CDR3 DNA is TGCGCCAGCAGCCCGAGCGGGGGCGGGCCAGATACGCAGTATTTT. Filled out from reference TRBV5-1 and TRBJ2-3, the complete variable domain reads KAGVTQTPRYLIKTRGQQVTLSCSPISGHRSVSWYQQTPGQGLQFLFEYFSETQRNKGNFPGRFSGRQFSNSRSEMNVSTLELGDSALYLCASSPSGGGPDTQYFGPGTRLTVL.

The genes are TRBV12-3 or TRBV12-4 and TRBJ1-2, with D uncertain. V lost 2 bases and J 1 base, leaving 2 bases between the germline ends. The CDR3 loop spans 12 amino acids. The CDR3 is CASSLHNYGYTF. The CDR3, as DNA: TGTGCCAGCAGTTTACATAACTATGGCTACACCTTC.

This clonotype came up a few times. The chain uses TRBV5-5 and TRBJ1-2; D gene uncertain. The CDR3 length is 13 residues. V lost 4 bases and J 8 bases, leaving 15 bases between the germline ends. Germline values: CDR1 SGHKS, CDR2 YYEKEE (reference sequence). The CDR3 bases are TGTGCCAGCAGCATGATGACCTCGAAGGGCTACACCTTC. Its translation: CASSMMTSKGYTF.

This clonotype turned up a few times. This chain connects TRBV23-1 to TRBJ2-2, with no clear D. TRBV23-1 has ORF status, its function being uncertain. The CDR3 length is 17 residues. Trimming removed 1 base from V and 6 bases from J, with 18 bases in between. CDR3 sequence reads: CASSQFSLITISGELFF. The CDR3 bases are TGCGCCAGCAGTCAATTCTCGCTCATAACAATATCCGGGGAGCTGTTTTTT.

This clonotype was detected only a few times. This chain uses TRBV20-1 with TRBJ1-5; D not resolved. Trimming took 0 bases from V and 2 from J, leaving 17 bases between them. CDR1 and CDR2 (germline): DFQATT, SNEGSKA (reference sequence). The CDR3 extends over 17 amino acids. The CDR3 loop is CSARDLHSFDGNQPQHF. The DNA for the CDR3 is TGCAGTGCTAGAGATCTCCACTCTTTCGACGGCAATCAGCCCCAGCATTTT.

This clonotype has a handful of counts. J is TRBJ2-7 and V is TRBV27; no clear D gene. V was pared by 8 bases and J by 6 bases, with 11 bases between. Germline CDR1 is MNHEY and CDR2 is SMNVEV (reference sequence). The CDR3 has 11 amino acids. CDR3 sequence: CASSQASEQYF. Here the CDR3 DNA reads TGTGCCAGCTCCCAGGCGAGCGAGCAGTACTTC.

This clonotype was found a few times. This chain uses TRBV29-1 with TRBJ2-7; TRBD1 agrees at 8 bases. The CDR3 consists of 11 residues. Germline values: CDR1 SQVTM, CDR2 ANQGSEA. The V segment lost 6 bases and the J segment 6 bases; nucleotides outside the gene matches: 4. The CDR3, as DNA: TGCAGCGTATCGACAGGGGTCGAGCAGTACTTC. Translated: CSVSTGVEQYF.

This rearrangement joins TRBV24-1 to TRBJ1-5; a weak D match, TRBD1 (5 bases). Trimming took 4 bases from V and 1 from J, leaving 10 bases between them. The CDR3 is 15 residues long. Germline CDR1 KGHDR, CDR2 SFDVKD. For the CDR3, the DNA is TGTGCCACCAGTGACGGGGCCTGGAGCAATCAGCCCCAGCATTTT. As protein: CATSDGAWSNQPQHF.

The chain joins TRBV24-1 to TRBJ2-2, with TRBD2 as a possible D gene (6 bases). V lost 3 bases and J 5 bases, leaving 15 bases between the germline ends. CDR3 length equals 16 residues. CDR1 KGHDR and CDR2 SFDVKD come from the germline V gene. CDR3 region: CATSDVTEGLTGELFF. CDR3 DNA sequence: TGTGCCACCAGTGATGTTACGGAGGGGTTGACCGGGGAGCTGTTTTTT.

The chain uses TRBV12-3 or TRBV12-4 and TRBJ2-1; 7 bases map to TRBD2. V lost 7 bases and J lost 6; bases outside the gene matches: 12. The CDR3 sequence is 15 residues long. CDR3 region: CASTPTGGWFNEQFF. DNA of the CDR3: TGTGCCAGCACCCCCACGGGAGGCTGGTTCAATGAGCAGTTCTTC.

This clonotype has only a few counts. The V call is TRBV29-1, the J call TRBJ1-1, with D unclear. The CDR3 is 13 amino acids. Germline CDR1 and CDR2: SQVTM and ANQGSEA. V was clipped by 0 bases and J by 1 base, with 6 bases between them. Here the CDR3 reads CSVEDYWNTEAFF. DNA of the CDR3: TGCAGCGTTGAAGATTATTGGAACACTGAAGCTTTCTTT.

CDR3 in DNA: TGTGCCAGCAGCCAACGCCTAGACAACGAGCAGTACTTC. Residues: CASSQRLDNEQYF. This chain links TRBV3-1 with TRBJ2-7; unclear D gene. V lost 2 bases and J 5 bases, leaving 10 bases between the germline ends. The CDR3 sequence is 13 residues long. The germline V gene has CDR1 LGHDT and CDR2 YNNKEL (reference sequence).

The rearrangement joins TRBV29-1 to TRBJ2-5; 8 nucleotides match TRBD1. Germline CDR1 is SQVTM and CDR2 is ANQGSEA. There are 15 residues in the CDR3. V shed 4 bases and J 1 base; nucleotides not matched to a gene: 8. The CDR3 loop is CSVVTDRVLQETQYF. In DNA, the CDR3 is TGCAGCGTTGTAACGGACAGGGTGCTCCAAGAGACCCAGTACTTC.

A few counts support this clonotype. CDR3 protein: CASRRDRKTYEQYF. CDR3 DNA: TGTGCCAGCAGGCGGGACAGAAAGACCTACGAGCAGTACTTC. V usage is TRBV6-5 and J usage is TRBJ2-7; possibly TRBD1 for D (7 bases). Germline V gives CDR1 MNHEY, CDR2 SVGAGI. The CDR3 runs to 14 residues. Deletions cut 6 bases from V and 2 bases from J, with 14 bases between.

This clonotype has just a few counts. This chain uses TRBV20-1 with TRBJ2-7; D possibly corresponds to TRBD2 (6 bases). CDR3 length equals 15 residues. V lost 0 bases, J lost 4 bases, and 16 bases lay in between. Germline values: CDR1 DFQATT, CDR2 SNEGSKA (reference sequence). DNA of the CDR3: TGCAGTGCTAGAGATAAGACTAGTGGGTTTTACGAGCAGTACTTC. Protein sequence: CSARDKTSGFYEQYF.

V gene TRBV6-1 combines with J gene TRBJ2-6; D unclear. Germline V gives CDR1 MNHNS, CDR2 SASEGT. V lost 9 bases, J lost 0 bases, and 9 bases lay in between. CDR3 length: 14 residues. CDR3 bases: TGTGCCAGTGAACTGGCCTCTGGGGCCAACGTCCTGACTTTC. This gives the protein CASELASGANVLTF.

This clonotype has only a few counts. The chain is built from TRBV12-3 or TRBV12-4 and TRBJ1-2; 10 bases agree with TRBD1. This CDR3 spans 16 amino acids. V lost 6 bases to trimming and J lost 4 bases; unmatched junction nucleotides: 11. CDR3 coding DNA: TGTGCCAGCAGCGGGACCGGGACAGGGGTTGGCTATGGCTACACCTTC. It codes for CASSGTGTGVGYGYTF.

The chain uses TRBV29-1 and TRBJ2-5, with 10 bases lining up with TRBD2. The CDR3 sequence is 17 residues long. The junction had 20 bases not matched to a gene; V was cut back by 8 bases and J by 5 bases. Germline V CDR1 and CDR2: SQVTM, ANQGSEA. CDR3 sequence (DNA): TGCAGCACACGGACGAAAGACTTAGCGGGGGGATCCGAGACCCAGTACTTC. It encodes CSTRTKDLAGGSETQYF.

Within the sample, this clonotype is medium-sized. The chain combines TRBV20-1 with TRBJ2-5, with D tentatively TRBD1 (5 bases). The CDR3 has 11 amino acids. Trimming pared 6 bases from V and 7 bases from J, leaving 12 bases between. Germline values: CDR1 DFQATT, CDR2 SNEGSKA (reference sequence). The CDR3 DNA reads TGCAGTGCCCCAGCAGGGCGGACCCAGTACTTC. This translates into CSAPAGRTQYF.

The DNA of the CDR3 is TGTGCCAGCAGCTCGGGACTGCGGACCGGGGAGCTGTTTTTT. Its translation is CASSSGLRTGELFF. The V call is TRBV5-6, the J call TRBJ2-2; TRBD2 is a possible D gene (6 bases). Germline V gives CDR1 SGHDT, CDR2 YYEEEE. This CDR3 comprises 14 residues. The V end was cut by 3 bases, the J end by 5 bases, with 11 bases between. The full variable domain, in which reference TRBV5-6 and TRBJ2-2 provide the parts outside the CDR3, is DAGVTQSPTHLIKTRGQQVTLRCSPKSGHDTVSWYQQALGQGPQFIFQYYEEEERQRGNFPDRFSGHQFPNYSSELNVNALLLGDSALYLCASSSGLRTGELFFGEGSRLTVL.

This chain joins TRBV12-3 or TRBV12-4 and TRBJ1-2; D gene unclear. V dropped 6 bases and J dropped 5 bases, with 16 bases sitting between them. CDR3 size: 14 residues. CDR3 nucleotides: TGTGCCAGCAGGGTCTCTCGGCGGCAATATGGCTACACCTTC. It yields the protein CASRVSRRQYGYTF.

This chain uses TRBV3-1 with TRBJ2-2, with D unclear. The CDR3 runs 12 residues. The V gene lost 6 bases and the J gene lost 7 bases, with 9 bases spanning the gap. Germline values: CDR1 LGHDT, CDR2 YNNKEL (reference sequence). The DNA for the CDR3 is TGTGCCAGCAGGCTCGCGCTCGGGGAGCTGTTTTTT. Translated: CASRLALGELFF. Full variable domain (remainder filled in from reference TRBV3-1 and TRBJ2-2): DTAVSQTPKYLVTQMGNDKSIKCEQNLGHDTMYWYKQDSKKFLKIMFSYNNKELIINETVPNRFSPKSPDKAHLNLHINSLELGDSAVYFCASRLALGELFFGEGSRLTVL.

The chain has TRBV12-3 or TRBV12-4 and TRBJ2-1; TRBD1 agrees at 9 bases. With 4 bases clipped from V and 0 bases from J, the junction kept 16 bases outside the gene matches. CDR3 length equals 20 residues. CDR3 DNA sequence: TGTGCCAGCAGTTCCTACAGGGGGCTGATCAAGGGCAGCTCCTACAATGAGCAGTTCTTC. This gives the protein CASSSYRGLIKGSSYNEQFF.